Each of the 5 T cell receptor beta chains below was sequenced from the same sample in a study of T cells in tuberculosis. The repertoire was sequenced with immunoSEQ multiplex PCR; TCRdb's copy has only in-frame clones and lacks some. This sample has approximately 35,000 clones, with around 95% found just once. Sequencing used PBMCs. The receptors here all came from a donor aged 10-29 years with latent tuberculosis or without tuberculosis infection.

The J gene is TRBJ2-7, the V gene TRBV4-1, with a weak D call TRBD1 (5 bases). CDR3 size: 11 residues. Germline CDR1 is MGHRA and CDR2 is YSYEKL. The ends were cut back, 5 bases at V and 6 bases at J, with 8 bases in the middle. CDR3 nucleotide sequence: TGCGCCAGCAGCACGCAGGGCGAGCAGTACTTC. It is translated as CASSTQGEQYF.

The chain carries TRBV10-2 and TRBJ2-5; D perhaps matches TRBD2 (7 bases). Trimming stripped 3 bases from V and 5 bases from J, with 19 bases between. This CDR3 contains 16 residues. The germline gives CDR1 WSHSY, CDR2 SAAADI. The CDR3: CASSDNGGGPRETQYF. The CDR3 DNA sequence: TGCGCCAGCAGTGATAATGGGGGGGGCCCCCGGGAGACCCAGTACTTC.

The V call is TRBV6-1, the J call TRBJ1-5; D is ambiguous. Germline lookup yields CDR1 MNHNS and CDR2 SASEGT. Trimming removed 0 bases from V and 7 bases from J, with 16 bases in between. This CDR3 has 16 amino acids. The CDR3 nucleotides are TGTGCCAGCAGTGAAGCCGGAAAAGGGAGGTTCCAGCCCCAGCATTTT. Its translation: CASSEAGKGRFQPQHF.

This clone was seen just once. The gene calls are TRBV5-1 and TRBJ1-2; TRBD1 aligns across 12 bases. CDR3 length: 15 residues. With 0 bases clipped from V and 8 bases from J, the junction kept 5 bases outside the gene matches. CDR1 and CDR2 (germline): SGHRS, YFSETQ. CDR3 coding DNA: TGCGCCAGCAGCTTGGAGGGACAGGGGGCGCGGGGCTACACCTTC. Its translation is CASSLEGQGARGYTF.

The rearrangement joins TRBV5-6 to TRBJ2-3, with D maybe TRBD1 (6 bases). Germline-derived CDR1 and CDR2 are SGHDT and YYEEEE. Trimming cost V 4 bases and J 2 bases, with 14 bases left between them. The CDR3 is 15 residues long. The CDR3, as DNA: TGTGCCAGCAGCCCAGACAGGATATACACAGATACGCAGTATTTT. Protein product: CASSPDRIYTDTQYF.